The rows below give T cell receptor beta chains drawn from one sample of a study of blood T cells in healthy people across ages. TCRdb called the 5' RACE reads again in MiXCR, with one record for every CDR3 protein. This sample has 1.5 million to 2 million distinct CDR3 sequences; around 36% occur once, and the top ten carry about 11%. Sequences were obtained from blood. All receptors derive from a woman aged 25 to 45 in good health. Both conserved end residues are trimmed from each CDR3. A D gene is named only where the DNA matches it firmly.

CDR3 | D | V
SVEGAGQGPSYEQY | TRBD1 | TRBV29-1
ASSSQDGGRGNEQF | - | TRBV12-3/TRBV12-4
ATSEAGTSVQF | TRBD2 | TRBV24-1
AISEGGGRNTIY | - | TRBV10-3
ASSPGTGGLNTEAF | TRBD1 | TRBV4-1
SASPGTSLTYEQY | TRBD2 | TRBV20-1
SVGGGGGSF | - | TRBV29-1
AVSGTGGLSSEQF | - | TRBV10-3
ASSPGLDPSTDTQY | - | TRBV5-1
ASSEGTYKAF | - | TRBV12-3/TRBV12-4
ASSLGARVEAF | - | TRBV13
SAPFLRGQETQY | TRBD1 | TRBV20-1